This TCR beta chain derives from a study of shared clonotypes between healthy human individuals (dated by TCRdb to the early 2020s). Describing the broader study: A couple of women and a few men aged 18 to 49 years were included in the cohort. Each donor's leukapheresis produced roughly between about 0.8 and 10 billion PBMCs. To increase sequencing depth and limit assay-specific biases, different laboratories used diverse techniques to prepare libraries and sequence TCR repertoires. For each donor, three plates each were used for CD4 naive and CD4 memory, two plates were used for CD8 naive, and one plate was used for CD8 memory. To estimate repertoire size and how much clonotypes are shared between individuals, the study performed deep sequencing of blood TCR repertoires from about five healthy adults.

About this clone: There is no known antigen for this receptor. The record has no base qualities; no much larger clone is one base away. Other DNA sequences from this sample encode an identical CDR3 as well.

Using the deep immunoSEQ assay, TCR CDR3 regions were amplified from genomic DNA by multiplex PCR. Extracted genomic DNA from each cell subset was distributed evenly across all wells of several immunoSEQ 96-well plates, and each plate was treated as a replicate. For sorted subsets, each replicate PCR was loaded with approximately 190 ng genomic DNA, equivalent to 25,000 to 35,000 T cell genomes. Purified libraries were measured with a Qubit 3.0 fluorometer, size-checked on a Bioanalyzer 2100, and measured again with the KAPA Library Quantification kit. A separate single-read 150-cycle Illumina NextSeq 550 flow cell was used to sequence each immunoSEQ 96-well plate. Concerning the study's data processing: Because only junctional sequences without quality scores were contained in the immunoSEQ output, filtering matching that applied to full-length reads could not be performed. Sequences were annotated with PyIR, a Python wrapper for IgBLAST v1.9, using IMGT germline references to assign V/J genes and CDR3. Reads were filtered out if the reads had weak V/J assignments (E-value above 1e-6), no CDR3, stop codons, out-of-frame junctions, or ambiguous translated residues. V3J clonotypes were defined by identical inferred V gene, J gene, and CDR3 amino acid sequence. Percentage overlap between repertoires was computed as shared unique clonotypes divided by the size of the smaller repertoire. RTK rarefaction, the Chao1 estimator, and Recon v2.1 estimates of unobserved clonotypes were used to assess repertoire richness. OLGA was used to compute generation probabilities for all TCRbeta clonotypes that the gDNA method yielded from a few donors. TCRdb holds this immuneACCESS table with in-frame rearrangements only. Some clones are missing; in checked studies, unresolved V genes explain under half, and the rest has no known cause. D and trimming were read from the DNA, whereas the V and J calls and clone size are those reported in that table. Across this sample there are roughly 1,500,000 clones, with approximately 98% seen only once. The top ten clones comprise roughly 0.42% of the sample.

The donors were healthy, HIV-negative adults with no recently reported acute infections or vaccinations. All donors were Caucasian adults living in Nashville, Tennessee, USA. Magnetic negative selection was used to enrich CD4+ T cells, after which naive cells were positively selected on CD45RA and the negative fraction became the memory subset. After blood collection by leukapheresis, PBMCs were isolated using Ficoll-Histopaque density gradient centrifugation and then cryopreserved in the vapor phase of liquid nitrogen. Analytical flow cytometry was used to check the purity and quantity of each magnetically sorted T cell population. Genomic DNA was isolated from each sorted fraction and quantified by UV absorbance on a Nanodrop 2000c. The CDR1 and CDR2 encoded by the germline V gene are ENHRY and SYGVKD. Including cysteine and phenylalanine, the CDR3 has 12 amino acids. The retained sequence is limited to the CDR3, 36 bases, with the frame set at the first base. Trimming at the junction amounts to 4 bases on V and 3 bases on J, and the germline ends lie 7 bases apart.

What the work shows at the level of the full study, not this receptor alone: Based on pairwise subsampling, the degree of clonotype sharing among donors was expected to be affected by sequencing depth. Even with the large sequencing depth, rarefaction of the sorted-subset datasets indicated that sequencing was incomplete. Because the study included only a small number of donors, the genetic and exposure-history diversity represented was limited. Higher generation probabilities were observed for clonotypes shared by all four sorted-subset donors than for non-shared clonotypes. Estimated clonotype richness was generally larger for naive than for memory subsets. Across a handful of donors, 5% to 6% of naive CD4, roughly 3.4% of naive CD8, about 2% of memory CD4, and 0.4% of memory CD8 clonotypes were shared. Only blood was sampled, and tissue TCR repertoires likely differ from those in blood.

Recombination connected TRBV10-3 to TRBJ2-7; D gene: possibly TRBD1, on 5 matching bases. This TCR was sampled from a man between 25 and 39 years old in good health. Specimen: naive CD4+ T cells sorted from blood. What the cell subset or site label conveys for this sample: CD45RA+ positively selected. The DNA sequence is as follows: TGTGCCATCAGTGTTCAGGGCTACGAGCAGTACTTC. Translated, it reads CAISVQGYEQYF.